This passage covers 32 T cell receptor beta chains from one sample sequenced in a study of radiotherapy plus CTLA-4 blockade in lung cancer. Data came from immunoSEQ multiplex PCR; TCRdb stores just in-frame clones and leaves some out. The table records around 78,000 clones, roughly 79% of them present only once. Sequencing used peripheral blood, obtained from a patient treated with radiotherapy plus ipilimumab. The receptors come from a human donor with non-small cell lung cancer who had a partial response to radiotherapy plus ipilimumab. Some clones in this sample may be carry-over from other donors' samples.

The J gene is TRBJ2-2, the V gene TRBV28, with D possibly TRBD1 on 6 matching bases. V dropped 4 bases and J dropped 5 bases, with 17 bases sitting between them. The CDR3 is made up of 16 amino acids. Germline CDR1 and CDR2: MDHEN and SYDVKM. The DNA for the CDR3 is TGTGCCAGCAGTTCCGGTGGGACACCCGGAACCGGGGAGCTGTTTTTT. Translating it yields CASSSGGTPGTGELFF.

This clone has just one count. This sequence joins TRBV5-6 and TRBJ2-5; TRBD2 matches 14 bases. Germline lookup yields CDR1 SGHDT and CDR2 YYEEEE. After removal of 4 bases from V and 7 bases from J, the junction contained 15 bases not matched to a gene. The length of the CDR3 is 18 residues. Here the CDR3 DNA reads TGTGCCAGCAGCGTGCCGGGACTAGCGGGAGAAAGAGATGTGACCCAGTACTTC. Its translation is CASSVPGLAGERDVTQYF. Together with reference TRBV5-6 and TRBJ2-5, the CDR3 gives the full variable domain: DAGVTQSPTHLIKTRGQQVTLRCSPKSGHDTVSWYQQALGQGPQFIFQYYEEEERQRGNFPDRFSGHQFPNYSSELNVNALLLGDSALYLCASSVPGLAGERDVTQYFGPGTRLLVL.

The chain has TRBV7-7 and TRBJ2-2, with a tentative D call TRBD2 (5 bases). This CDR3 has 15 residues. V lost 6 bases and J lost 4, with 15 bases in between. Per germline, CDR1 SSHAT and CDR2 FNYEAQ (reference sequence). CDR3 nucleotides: TGTGCCAGCAGTCCCATTCAGGCGGGCACCGGGGAGCTGTTTTTT. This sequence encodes CASSPIQAGTGELFF.

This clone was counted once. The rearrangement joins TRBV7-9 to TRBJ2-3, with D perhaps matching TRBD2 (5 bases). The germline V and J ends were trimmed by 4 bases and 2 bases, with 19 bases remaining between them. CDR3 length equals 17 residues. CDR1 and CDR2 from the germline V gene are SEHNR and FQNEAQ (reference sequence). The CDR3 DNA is TGTGCCAGCAGCTCCCAGAGGCACCGAGACTACACAGATACGCAGTATTTT. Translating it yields CASSSQRHRDYTDTQYF.

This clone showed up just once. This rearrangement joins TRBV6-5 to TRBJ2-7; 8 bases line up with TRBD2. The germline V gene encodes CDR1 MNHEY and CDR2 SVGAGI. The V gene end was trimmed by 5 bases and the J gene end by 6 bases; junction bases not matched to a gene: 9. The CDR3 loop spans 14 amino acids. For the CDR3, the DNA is TGTGCCAGCAGTGGTGCCGGGACTAGGGTCGAGCAGTACTTC. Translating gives CASSGAGTRVEQYF.

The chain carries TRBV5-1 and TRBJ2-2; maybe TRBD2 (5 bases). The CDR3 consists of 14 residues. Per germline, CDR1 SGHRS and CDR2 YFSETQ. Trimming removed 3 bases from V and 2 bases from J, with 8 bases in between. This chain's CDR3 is CASSSGVNTGELFF. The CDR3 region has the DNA TGCGCCAGCAGCTCCGGGGTTAACACCGGGGAGCTGTTTTTT. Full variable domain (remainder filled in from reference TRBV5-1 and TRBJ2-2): KAGVTQTPRYLIKTRGQQVTLSCSPISGHRSVSWYQQTPGQGLQFLFEYFSETQRNKGNFPGRFSGRQFSNSRSEMNVSTLELGDSALYLCASSSGVNTGELFFGEGSRLTVL.

The CDR3 DNA reads TGTGCCAGCAGCCCGTCCGCGGGGACCCCCTACACTGAAGCTTTCTTT. Amino acid sequence: CASSPSAGTPYTEAFF. This chain joins TRBV11-3 and TRBJ1-1, with D possibly TRBD1 on 5 matching bases. The CDR3 extends over 16 amino acids. V was cut by 5 bases and J by 3 bases, with 19 bases left in between. The germline CDR1 and CDR2 sequences are SGHNT and YENEEA.

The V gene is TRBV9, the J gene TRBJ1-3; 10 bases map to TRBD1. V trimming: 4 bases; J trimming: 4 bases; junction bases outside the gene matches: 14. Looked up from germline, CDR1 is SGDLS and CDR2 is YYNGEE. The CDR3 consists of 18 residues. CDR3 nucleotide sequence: TGTGCCAGCAGCAGGGGACCGGGACAGGGGATAGGCGGAAACACCATATATTTT. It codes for CASSRGPGQGIGGNTIYF.

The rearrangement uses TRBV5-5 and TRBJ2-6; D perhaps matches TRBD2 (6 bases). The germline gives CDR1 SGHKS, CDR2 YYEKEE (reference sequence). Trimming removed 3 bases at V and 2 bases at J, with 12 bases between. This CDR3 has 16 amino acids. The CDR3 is CASSSGGFTGANVLTF. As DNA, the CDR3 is TGTGCCAGCAGCTCAGGAGGGTTCACTGGGGCCAACGTCCTGACTTTC.

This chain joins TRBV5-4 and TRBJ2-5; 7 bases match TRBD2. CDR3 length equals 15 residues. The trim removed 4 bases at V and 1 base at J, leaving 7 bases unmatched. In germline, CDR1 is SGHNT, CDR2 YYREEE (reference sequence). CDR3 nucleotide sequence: TGTGCCAGCAGCCGCCCGGGGGGAGCCCAAGAGACCCAGTACTTC. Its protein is CASSRPGGAQETQYF.

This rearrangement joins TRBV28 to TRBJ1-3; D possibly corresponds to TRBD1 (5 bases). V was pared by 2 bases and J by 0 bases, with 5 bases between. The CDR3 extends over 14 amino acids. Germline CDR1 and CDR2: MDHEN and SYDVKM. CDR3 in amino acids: CASSLDSSGNTIYF. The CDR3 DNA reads TGTGCCAGCAGTTTAGACAGCTCTGGAAACACCATATATTTT.

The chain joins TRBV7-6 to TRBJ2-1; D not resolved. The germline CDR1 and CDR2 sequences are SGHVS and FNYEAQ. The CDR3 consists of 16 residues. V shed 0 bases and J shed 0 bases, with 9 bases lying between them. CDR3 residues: CASSLASANSYNEQFF. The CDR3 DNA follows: TGTGCCAGCAGCTTAGCGTCCGCTAACTCCTACAATGAGCAGTTCTTC.

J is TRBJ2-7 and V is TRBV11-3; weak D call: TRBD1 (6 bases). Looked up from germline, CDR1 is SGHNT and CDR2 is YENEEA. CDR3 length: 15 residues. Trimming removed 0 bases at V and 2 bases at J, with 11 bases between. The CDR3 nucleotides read TGTGCCAGCAGCTTAGAGGCAGGGGATACCTACGAGCAGTACTTC. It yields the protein CASSLEAGDTYEQYF. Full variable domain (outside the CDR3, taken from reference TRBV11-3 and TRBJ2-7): EAGVVQSPRYKIIEKKQPVAFWCNPISGHNTLYWYLQNLGQGPELLIRYENEEAVDDSQLPKDRFSAERLKGVDSTLKIQPAELGDSAVYLCASSLEAGDTYEQYFGPGTRLTVT.

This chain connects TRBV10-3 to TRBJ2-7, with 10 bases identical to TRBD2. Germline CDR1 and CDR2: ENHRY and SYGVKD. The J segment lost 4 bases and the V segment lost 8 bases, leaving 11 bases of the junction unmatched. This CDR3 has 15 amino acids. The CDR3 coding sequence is TGTGCCATCTCGAACCCCCTAGCGGGAGTGTACGAGCAGTACTTC. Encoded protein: CAISNPLAGVYEQYF.

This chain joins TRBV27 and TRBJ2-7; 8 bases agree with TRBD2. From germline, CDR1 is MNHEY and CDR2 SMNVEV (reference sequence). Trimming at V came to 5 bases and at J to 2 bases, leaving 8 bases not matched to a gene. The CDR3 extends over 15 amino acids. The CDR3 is CASSPGGARPYEQYF. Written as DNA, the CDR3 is TGTGCCAGCAGTCCGGGGGGGGCCCGACCCTACGAGCAGTACTTC.

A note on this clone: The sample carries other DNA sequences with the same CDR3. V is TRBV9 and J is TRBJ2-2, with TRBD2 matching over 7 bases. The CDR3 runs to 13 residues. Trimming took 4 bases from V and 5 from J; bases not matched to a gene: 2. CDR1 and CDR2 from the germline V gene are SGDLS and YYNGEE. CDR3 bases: TGTGCCAGCAGCCCCGGGGGGACCGGGGAGCTGTTTTTT. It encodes CASSPGGTGELFF.

The CDR3 protein is CSVQGARDGEAFF. In nucleotides, the CDR3 is TGCAGCGTCCAGGGGGCCCGAGACGGTGAAGCTTTCTTT. V usage is TRBV29-1 and J usage is TRBJ1-1; 8 bases are a match to TRBD1. This CDR3 region has 13 residues. J lost 7 bases, V lost 6 bases, and 10 bases had no gene match. CDR1 is SQVTM, CDR2 ANQGSEA, per germline.

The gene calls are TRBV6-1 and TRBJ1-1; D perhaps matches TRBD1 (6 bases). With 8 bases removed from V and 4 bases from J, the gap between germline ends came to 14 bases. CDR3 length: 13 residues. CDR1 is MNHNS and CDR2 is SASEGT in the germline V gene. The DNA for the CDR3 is TGTGCCAGCGGAAGGGGGGGTCGCACTGAAGCTTTCTTT. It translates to CASGRGGRTEAFF.

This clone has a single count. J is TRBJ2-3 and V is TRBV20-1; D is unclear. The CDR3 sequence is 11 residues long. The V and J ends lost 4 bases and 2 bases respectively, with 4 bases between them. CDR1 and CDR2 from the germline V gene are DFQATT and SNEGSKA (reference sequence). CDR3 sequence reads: CSATYTDTQYF. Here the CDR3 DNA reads TGCAGTGCTACCTACACAGATACGCAGTATTTT.

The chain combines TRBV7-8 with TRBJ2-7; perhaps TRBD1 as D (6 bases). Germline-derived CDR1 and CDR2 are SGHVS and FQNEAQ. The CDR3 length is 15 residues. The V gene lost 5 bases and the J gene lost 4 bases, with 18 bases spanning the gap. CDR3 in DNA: TGTGCCAGCAGCCGGAACAGGGATATTGGGTACGAGCAGTACTTC. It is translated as CASSRNRDIGYEQYF.

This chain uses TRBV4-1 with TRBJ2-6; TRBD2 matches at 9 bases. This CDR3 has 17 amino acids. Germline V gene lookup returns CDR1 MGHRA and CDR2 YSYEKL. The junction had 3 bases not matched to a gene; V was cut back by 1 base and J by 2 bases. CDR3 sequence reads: CASSQALAGAGANVLTF. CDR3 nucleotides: TGCGCCAGCAGCCAAGCGTTAGCGGGAGCTGGGGCCAACGTCCTGACTTTC.

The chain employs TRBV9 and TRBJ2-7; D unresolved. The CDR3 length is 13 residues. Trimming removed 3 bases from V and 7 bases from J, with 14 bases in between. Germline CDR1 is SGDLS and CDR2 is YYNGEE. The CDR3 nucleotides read TGTGCCAGCAGCGCCCGTCCCTCCGGGGAGCAGTACTTC. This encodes CASSARPSGEQYF.

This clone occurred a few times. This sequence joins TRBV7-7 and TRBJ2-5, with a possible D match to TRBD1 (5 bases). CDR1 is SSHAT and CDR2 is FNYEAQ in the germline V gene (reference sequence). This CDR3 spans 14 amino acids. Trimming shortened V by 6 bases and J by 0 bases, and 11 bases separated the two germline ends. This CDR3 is CASSRDRNQETQYF. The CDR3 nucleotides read TGTGCCAGCAGTCGCGACAGAAACCAAGAGACCCAGTACTTC. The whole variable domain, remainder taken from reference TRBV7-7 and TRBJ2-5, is GAGVSQSPRYKVTKRGQDVTLRCDPISSHATLYWYQQALGQGPEFLTYFNYEAQPDKSGLPSDRFSAERPEGSISTLTIQRTEQRDSAMYRCASSRDRNQETQYFGPGTRLLVL.

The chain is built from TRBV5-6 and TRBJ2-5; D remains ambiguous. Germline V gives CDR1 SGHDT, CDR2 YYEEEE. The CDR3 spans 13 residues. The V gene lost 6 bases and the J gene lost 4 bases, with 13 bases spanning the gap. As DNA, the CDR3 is TGTGCCAGCAAATATGGTGGCGGAGAGACCCAGTACTTC. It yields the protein CASKYGGGETQYF.

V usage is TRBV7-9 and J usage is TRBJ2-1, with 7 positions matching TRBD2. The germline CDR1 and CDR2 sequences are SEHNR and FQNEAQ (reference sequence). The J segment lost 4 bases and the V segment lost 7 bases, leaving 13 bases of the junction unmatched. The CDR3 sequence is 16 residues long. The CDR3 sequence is CASTQSGAGEYNEQFF. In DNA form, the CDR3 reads TGTGCCAGCACCCAAAGCGGTGCGGGAGAATACAATGAGCAGTTCTTC.

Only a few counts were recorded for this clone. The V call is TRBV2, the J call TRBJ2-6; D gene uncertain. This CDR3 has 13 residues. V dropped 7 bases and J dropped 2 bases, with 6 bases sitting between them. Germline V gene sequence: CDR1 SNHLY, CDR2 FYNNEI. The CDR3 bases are TGTGCCAGCACCAGTACTGGGGCCAACGTCCTGACTTTC. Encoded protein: CASTSTGANVLTF.

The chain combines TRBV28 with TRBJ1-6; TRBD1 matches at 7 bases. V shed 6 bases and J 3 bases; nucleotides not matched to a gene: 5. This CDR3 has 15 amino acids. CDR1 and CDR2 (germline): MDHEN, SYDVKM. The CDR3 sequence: CASRLGTVYNSPLHF. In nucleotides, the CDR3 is TGTGCCAGCAGACTCGGGACAGTCTATAATTCACCCCTCCACTTT.

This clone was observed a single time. Here the CDR3 reads CASSSDRGLYNEQFF. The DNA for the CDR3 is TGTGCCAGCAGCTCTGACAGGGGCCTTTACAATGAGCAGTTCTTC. This chain links TRBV7-2 with TRBJ2-1; the match to TRBD1 covers 8 bases. V shed 4 bases and J 4 bases; nucleotides not matched to a gene: 6. The CDR3 has 15 amino acids. The germline gives CDR1 SGHTA, CDR2 FQGNSA.

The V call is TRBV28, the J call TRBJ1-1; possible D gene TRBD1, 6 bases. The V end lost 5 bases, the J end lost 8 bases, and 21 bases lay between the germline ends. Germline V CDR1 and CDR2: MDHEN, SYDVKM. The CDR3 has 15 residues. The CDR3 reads CASSVAGDLVLEAFF. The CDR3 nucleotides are TGTGCCAGCAGTGTCGCAGGGGACCTTGTTCTGGAAGCTTTCTTT.

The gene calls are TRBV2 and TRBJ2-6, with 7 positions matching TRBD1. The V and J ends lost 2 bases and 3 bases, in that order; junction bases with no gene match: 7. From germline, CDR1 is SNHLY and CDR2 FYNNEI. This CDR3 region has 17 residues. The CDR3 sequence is CASSERLGGIGANVLTF. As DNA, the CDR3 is TGTGCCAGCAGTGAACGGTTAGGGGGCATTGGGGCCAACGTCCTGACTTTC.

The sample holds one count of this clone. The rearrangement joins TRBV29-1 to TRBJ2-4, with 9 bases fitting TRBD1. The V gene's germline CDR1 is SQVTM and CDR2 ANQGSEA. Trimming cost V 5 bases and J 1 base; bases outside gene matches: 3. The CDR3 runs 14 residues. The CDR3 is CSVWDRAAKNIQYF. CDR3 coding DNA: TGCAGCGTTTGGGACAGGGCGGCCAAAAACATTCAGTACTTC.

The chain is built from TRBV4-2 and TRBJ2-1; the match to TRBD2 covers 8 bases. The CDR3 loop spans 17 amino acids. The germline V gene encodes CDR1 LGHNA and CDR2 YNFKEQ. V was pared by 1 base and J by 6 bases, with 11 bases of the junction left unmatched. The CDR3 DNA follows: TGTGCCAGCAGCCAAGTCAACGGGGGGGCAAAATCCAATGAGCAGTTCTTC. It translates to CASSQVNGGAKSNEQFF.